This is a list of T cell receptor beta chains from one sample in a study of Tregs in tolerant kidney transplant recipients. Method: immunoSEQ multiplex PCR; TCRdb's copy keeps in-frame clones and lacks some. The repertoire consists of tens of thousands of clones, with 75% to 95% occurring once and the leading ten covering roughly 1.5%. Sequences were derived from CD4+ T cells from blood (PBMCs), sampled 24 months after the transplant. These TCRs come from a human patient who received a combined kidney and bone marrow transplant. Some T cells here may be from the graft donor. CDR3s include the opening cysteine and the closing phenylalanine or tryptophan. The D gene is left open where the match is weak. Clone size is shown for a subset of rows, as once, few, many or a class of expanded clone.

V gene	CDR3 length	clone size	J gene	D gene	CDR3 protein	CDR3 DNA
TRBV4-2	15	-	TRBJ2-7	TRBD1	CASSTLSGQGYEQYF	TGTGCCAGCAGCACTCTGTCAGGACAGGGCTACGAGCAGTACTTC
TRBV6-5	16	-	TRBJ2-7	TRBD2	CASSYSSLAGASKQYF	TGTGCCAGCAGTTACTCGAGTCTAGCGGGGGCGAGTAAGCAGTACTTC
TRBV19	15	-	TRBJ2-5	TRBD2	CASSTPLRGAETQYF	TGTGCCAGTAGCACCCCTCTGCGGGGGGCCGAGACCCAGTACTTC
TRBV7-9	15	-	TRBJ2-1	TRBD2	CASSLVVSGGKEQFF	TGTGCCAGCAGCTTAGTGGTTAGCGGGGGGAAAGAGCAGTTCTTC
TRBV7-8	15	-	TRBJ2-7	TRBD2	CASSLRSGLFYEQYF	TGTGCCAGCAGCTTAAGATCGGGACTATTTTACGAGCAGTACTTC
TRBV27	13	-	TRBJ2-7	TRBD1	CASSGQGSYEQYF	TGTGCCAGCAGTGGACAGGGTTCCTACGAGCAGTACTTC
TRBV19	16	few	TRBJ2-3	TRBD2	CASSWSLAGGPDTQYF	TGTGCCAGTAGCTGGTCACTAGCGGGGGGGCCAGATACGCAGTATTTT
TRBV29-1	12	-	TRBJ2-7	-	CSVGTGNYEQYF	TGCAGCGTTGGAACAGGAAACTACGAGCAGTACTTC
TRBV6-1	16	-	TRBJ1-2	TRBD1	CASSERLGTGGNGYTF	TGTGCCAGCAGTGAGAGATTAGGGACAGGGGGTAATGGCTACACCTTC
TRBV10-3	11	-	TRBJ2-7	-	CATEGLHEQYF	TGTGCCACCGAGGGCTTGCACGAGCAGTACTTC
TRBV7-6	16	-	TRBJ2-3	TRBD1	CASSLSSTGSTDTQYF	TGTGCCAGCAGCCTAAGCTCGACAGGGAGCACAGATACGCAGTATTTT
TRBV7-2	15	-	TRBJ2-7	-	CASSPRSGASYEQYF	TGTGCCAGCAGCCCCCGGAGCGGTGCTTCCTACGAGCAGTACTTC
TRBV30	13	once	TRBJ1-5	-	CAWSGQAEKPQHF	TGTGCCTGGAGTGGGCAGGCAGAAAAGCCCCAGCATTTT
TRBV11-1	15	-	TRBJ2-7	-	CASSLAAGEANEQYF	TGTGCCAGCAGCTTAGCTGCAGGGGAAGCCAACGAGCAGTACTTC
TRBV6-5	15	-	TRBJ1-6	-	CASSMGRNYNSPLHF	TGTGCCAGCAGTATGGGCAGAAACTATAATTCACCCCTCCACTTT
TRBV5-8	16	-	TRBJ2-3	TRBD1	CASSLGTGRDTDTQYF	TGTGCCAGCAGCTTAGGGACAGGGAGAGATACAGATACGCAGTATTTT
TRBV11-2	11	-	TRBJ2-7	-	CASSYIYEQYF	TGTGCCAGCAGTTATATTTACGAGCAGTACTTC
TRBV27	15	-	TRBJ2-7	TRBD1	CASSLRGFPGGGQYF	TGTGCCAGCAGTTTACGGGGATTCCCAGGGGGCGGGCAGTACTTC
TRBV11-3	15	-	TRBJ2-7	-	CASSLLGRGTYEQYF	TGTGCCAGCAGCTTATTGGGAAGAGGGACCTACGAGCAGTACTTC
TRBV2	13	-	TRBJ1-2	TRBD1	CASRVTGGSGYTF	TGTGCCAGCAGGGTGACAGGGGGCAGTGGCTACACCTTC
TRBV5-1	14	few	TRBJ1-4	-	CASSLQGSNEKLFF	TGCGCCAGCAGTCTGCAGGGGAGTAATGAAAAACTGTTTTTT
TRBV4-1	17	-	TRBJ2-3	TRBD2	CASSQDLGGRGPDTQYF	TGCGCCAGCAGCCAAGATCTCGGCGGGAGAGGGCCAGATACGCAGTATTTT
TRBV19	18	-	TRBJ1-2	TRBD1	CASSSDRTGRGLRYGYTF	TGTGCCAGTAGTTCCGATCGGACAGGAAGAGGACTGAGGTATGGCTACACCTTC
TRBV5-4	14	-	TRBJ2-3	TRBD2	CASSPRGGTDTQYF	TGTGCCAGCAGTCCTCGGGGGGGCACAGATACGCAGTATTTT
TRBV5-1	16	-	TRBJ2-3	-	CASSSGGGGGLDTQYF	TGCGCCAGCAGCTCCGGAGGAGGGGGCGGGTTAGATACGCAGTATTTT
TRBV30	12	-	TRBJ2-2	-	CASPGQSGELFF	TGTGCCTCACCTGGACAGTCCGGGGAGCTGTTTTTT
TRBV9	14	-	TRBJ1-2	-	CASRATDRLYGYTF	TGTGCCAGCAGAGCGACGGACAGACTCTATGGCTACACCTTC
TRBV29-1	13	-	TRBJ1-6	-	CSAQDVQGSPLHF	TGCAGCGCACAAGACGTCCAGGGTTCACCCCTCCACTTT
TRBV10-2	14	-	TRBJ2-3	TRBD1	CASRDRGRTDTQYF	TGCGCCAGCAGGGACAGGGGGCGGACAGATACGCAGTATTTT
TRBV19	14	-	TRBJ2-1	-	CASSLAGGFYEQFF	TGTGCCAGTAGTTTGGCAGGGGGGTTCTATGAGCAGTTCTTC
TRBV14	17	-	TRBJ2-2	-	CARTHGGLSGNTGELFF	TGTGCCAGGACTCATGGGGGCCTTTCGGGGAACACCGGGGAGCTGTTTTTT
TRBV5-3	14	-	TRBJ1-3	-	CARSSPESGNTIYF	TGTGCCAGAAGCAGCCCTGAGTCTGGAAACACCATATATTTT
TRBV9	15	-	TRBJ1-2	-	CASSVDRTANYGYTF	TGTGCCAGCAGCGTAGACAGAACAGCTAACTATGGCTACACCTTC
TRBV5-1	16	-	TRBJ2-7	TRBD1	CASSLDARQGTHEQYF	TGCGCCAGCAGCTTGGACGCTCGACAGGGGACCCACGAGCAGTACTTC
TRBV2	13	-	TRBJ2-7	TRBD2	CASSTGTTYEQYF	TGTGCCAGCAGTACCGGGACTACCTACGAGCAGTACTTC
TRBV27	17	-	TRBJ1-1	TRBD1	CASTPLLPGGFNTEAFF	TGTGCCAGCACCCCCCTTCTCCCAGGGGGATTCAACACTGAAGCTTTCTTT
TRBV5-4	18	-	TRBJ2-1	TRBD2	CASSPGTSGGALPGEQFF	TGTGCCAGCAGCCCGGGGACTAGCGGGGGTGCTCTCCCGGGGGAGCAGTTCTTC
TRBV19	14	-	TRBJ2-1	-	CASSIGSARAEQFF	TGTGCCAGTAGTATTGGTAGCGCAAGGGCTGAGCAGTTCTTC
TRBV9	17	once	TRBJ1-1	-	CASSVEYGGGVNTEAFF	TGTGCCAGCAGCGTAGAATACGGGGGAGGCGTGAACACTGAAGCTTTCTTT
TRBV7-6	13	once	TRBJ2-5	-	CASSLSRGETQYF	TGTGCCAGCAGCTTAAGCCGAGGAGAGACCCAGTACTTC
TRBV19	14	few	TRBJ2-5	-	CASSRGDKQETQYF	TGTGCCAGTTCCCGGGGGGACAAGCAAGAGACCCAGTACTTC
TRBV5-1	17	-	TRBJ2-3	TRBD2	CASSLMGSGRRTDTQYF	TGCGCCAGCAGCCTCATGGGGAGCGGGAGACGCACAGATACGCAGTATTTT
TRBV30	13	-	TRBJ1-3	-	CAWSKTDGNTIYF	TGTGCCTGGAGTAAGACAGACGGAAACACCATATATTTT
TRBV6-6	15	-	TRBJ1-6	-	CASSYAGEKNSPLHF	TGTGCCAGCAGTTATGCAGGGGAGAAGAATTCACCCCTCCACTTT
TRBV19	14	-	TRBJ2-7	TRBD1	CASRATGTGFEQYF	TGTGCCAGTCGTGCCACCGGGACAGGGTTCGAGCAGTACTTC
TRBV19	14	-	TRBJ1-2	TRBD1	CASSSPGQGASYTF	TGTGCCAGTAGCAGCCCGGGACAGGGGGCAAGCTACACCTTC
TRBV9	15	once	TRBJ2-3	TRBD2	CASSAPGGPVYPQYF	TGTGCCAGCAGCGCCCCGGGGGGACCTGTCTATCCGCAGTATTTT
TRBV6-5	14	-	TRBJ2-5	-	CASSQLVRVETQYF	TGTGCCAGCAGTCAGCTTGTCAGGGTAGAGACCCAGTACTTC
TRBV6-6	14	-	TRBJ2-1	TRBD1	CASSLGQGGNEQFF	TGTGCCAGCAGCCTCGGACAGGGGGGCAATGAGCAGTTCTTC
TRBV7-2	15	-	TRBJ2-5	TRBD2	CASSLGLAGGETQYF	TGTGCCAGCAGCTTGGGACTAGCGGGAGGAGAGACCCAGTACTTC
TRBV19	15	-	TRBJ1-5	-	CASSTSGNSDQPQHF	TGTGCCAGTAGTACATCCGGGAACAGCGATCAGCCCCAGCATTTT
TRBV7-2	17	-	TRBJ2-7	TRBD2	CASSSSGLATPFGEQYF	TGTGCCAGCAGCTCCTCGGGACTAGCGACTCCCTTTGGAGAGCAGTACTTC
TRBV15	16	-	TRBJ1-1	-	CATSPSRTGRNTEAFF	TGTGCCACCAGCCCATCCCGGACGGGGAGGAACACTGAAGCTTTCTTT
TRBV15	14	-	TRBJ2-1	TRBD1	CATSPGQGVNEQFF	TGTGCCACCAGTCCGGGACAGGGGGTCAATGAGCAGTTCTTC
TRBV4-3	13	-	TRBJ2-5	TRBD2	CASSQVGGKTQYF	TGCGCCAGCAGCCAAGTGGGGGGGAAGACCCAGTACTTC
TRBV19	15	-	TRBJ2-1	-	CASSWEGGGYNEQFF	TGTGCCAGTAGCTGGGAGGGGGGGGGTTACAATGAGCAGTTCTTC
TRBV7-9	15	-	TRBJ1-1	TRBD1	CASTLTGGRNTEAFF	TGTGCCAGCACCTTGACAGGGGGCAGGAACACTGAAGCTTTCTTT
TRBV14	15	-	TRBJ2-7	TRBD2	CASSQVGTSVYEQYF	TGTGCCAGCAGCCAAGTGGGGACTAGCGTCTACGAGCAGTACTTC
TRBV5-1	17	once	TRBJ2-5	TRBD2	CASSFVAGGVYQETQYF	TGCGCCAGCAGCTTTGTAGCGGGGGGGGTGTACCAAGAGACCCAGTACTTC